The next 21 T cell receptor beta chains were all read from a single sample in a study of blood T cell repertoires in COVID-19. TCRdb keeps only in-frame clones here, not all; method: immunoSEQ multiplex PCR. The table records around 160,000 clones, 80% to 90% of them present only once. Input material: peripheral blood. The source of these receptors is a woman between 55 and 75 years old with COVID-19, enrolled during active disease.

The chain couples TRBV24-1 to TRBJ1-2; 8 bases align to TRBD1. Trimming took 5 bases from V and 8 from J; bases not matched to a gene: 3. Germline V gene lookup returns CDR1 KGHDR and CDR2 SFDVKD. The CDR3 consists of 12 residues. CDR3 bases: TGTGCCACCAGTGGTGACAGGGGCGGCTACACCTTC. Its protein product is CATSGDRGGYTF.

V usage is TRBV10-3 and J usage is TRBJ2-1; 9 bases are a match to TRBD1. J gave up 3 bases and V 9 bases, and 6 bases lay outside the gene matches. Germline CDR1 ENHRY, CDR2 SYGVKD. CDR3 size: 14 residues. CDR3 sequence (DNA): TGTGCCATTGCCGGGACAGGGAACTACAATGAGCAGTTCTTC. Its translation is CAIAGTGNYNEQFF.

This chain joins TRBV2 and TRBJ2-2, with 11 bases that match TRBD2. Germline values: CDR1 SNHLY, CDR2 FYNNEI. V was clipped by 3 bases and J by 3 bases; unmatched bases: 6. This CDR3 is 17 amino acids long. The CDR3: CASSESSGGAYTGELFF. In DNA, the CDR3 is TGTGCCAGCAGTGAGAGTAGCGGGGGGGCCTACACCGGGGAGCTGTTTTTT.

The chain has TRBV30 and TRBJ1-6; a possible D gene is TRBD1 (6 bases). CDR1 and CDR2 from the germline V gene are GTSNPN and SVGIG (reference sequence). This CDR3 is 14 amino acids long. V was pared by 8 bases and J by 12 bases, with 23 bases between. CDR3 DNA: TGTGCCCGCTCTTCCAGGGGTTTAGGTGGACCCCTCCACTTT. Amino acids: CARSSRGLGGPLHF.

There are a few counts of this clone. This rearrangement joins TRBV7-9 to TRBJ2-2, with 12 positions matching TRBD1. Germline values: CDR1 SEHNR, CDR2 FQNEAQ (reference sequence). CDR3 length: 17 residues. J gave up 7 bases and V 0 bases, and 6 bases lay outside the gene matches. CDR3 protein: CASSLAPGQGARGELFF. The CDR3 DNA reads TGTGCCAGCAGCTTAGCGCCGGGACAGGGGGCCCGCGGGGAGCTGTTTTTT.

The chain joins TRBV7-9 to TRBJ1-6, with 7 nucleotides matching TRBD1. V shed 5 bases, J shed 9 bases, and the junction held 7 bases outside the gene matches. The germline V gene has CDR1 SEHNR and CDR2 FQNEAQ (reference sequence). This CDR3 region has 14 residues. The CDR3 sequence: CASSRDSETSPLHF. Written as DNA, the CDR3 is TGTGCCAGCAGCCGGGACAGCGAGACTTCACCCCTCCACTTT.

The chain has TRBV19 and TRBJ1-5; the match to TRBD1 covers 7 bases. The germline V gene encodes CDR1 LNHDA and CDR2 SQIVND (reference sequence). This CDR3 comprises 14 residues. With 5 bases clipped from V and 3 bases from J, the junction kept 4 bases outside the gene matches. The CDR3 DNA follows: TGTGCCAGTAGTTGGGACAGTTTCAATCAGCCCCAGCATTTT. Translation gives CASSWDSFNQPQHF.

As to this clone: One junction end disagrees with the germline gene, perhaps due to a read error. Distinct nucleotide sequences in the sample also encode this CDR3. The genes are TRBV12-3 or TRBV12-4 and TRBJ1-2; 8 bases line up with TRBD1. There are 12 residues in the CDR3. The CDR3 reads CASSRTGTLISF. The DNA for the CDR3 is TGTGCCAGCAGTAGGACAGGGACCCTTATTTCCTTC.

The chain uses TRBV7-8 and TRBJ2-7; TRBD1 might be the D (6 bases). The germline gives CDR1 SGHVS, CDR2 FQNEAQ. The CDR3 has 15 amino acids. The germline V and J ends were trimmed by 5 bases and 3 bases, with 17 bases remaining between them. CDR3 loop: CASSPLTGSSYEQYF. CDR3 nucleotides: TGTGCCAGCAGCCCGCTGACAGGTTCGAGCTACGAGCAGTACTTC.

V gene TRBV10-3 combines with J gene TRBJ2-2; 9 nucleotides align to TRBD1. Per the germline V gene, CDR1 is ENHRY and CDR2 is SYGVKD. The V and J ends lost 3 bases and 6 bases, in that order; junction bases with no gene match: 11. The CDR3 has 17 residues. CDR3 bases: TGTGCCATCAGTGACATTCCCGGGACAGGGAAGGCCGGGGAGCTGTTTTTT. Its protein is CAISDIPGTGKAGELFF.

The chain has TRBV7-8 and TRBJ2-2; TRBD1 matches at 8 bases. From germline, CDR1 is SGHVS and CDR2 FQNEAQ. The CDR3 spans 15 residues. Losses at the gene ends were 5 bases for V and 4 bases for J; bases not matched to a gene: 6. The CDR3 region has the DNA TGTGCCAGCAGCCCCCGGGACAGGCTCACCGGGGAGCTGTTTTTT. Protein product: CASSPRDRLTGELFF.

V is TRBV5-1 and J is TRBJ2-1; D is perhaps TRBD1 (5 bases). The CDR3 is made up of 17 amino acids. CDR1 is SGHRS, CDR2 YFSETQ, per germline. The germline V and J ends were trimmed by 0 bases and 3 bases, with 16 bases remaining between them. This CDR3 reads CASSLAQGLTLYNEQFF. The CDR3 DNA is TGCGCCAGCAGCTTGGCCCAGGGCCTAACCCTCTACAATGAGCAGTTCTTC.

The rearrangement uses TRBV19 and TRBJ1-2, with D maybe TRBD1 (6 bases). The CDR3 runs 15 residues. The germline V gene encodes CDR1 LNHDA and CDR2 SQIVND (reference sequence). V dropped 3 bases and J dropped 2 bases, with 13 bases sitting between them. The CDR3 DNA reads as TGTGCCAGTAGTATGAGGACAGTGACGAACTATGGCTACACCTTC. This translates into CASSMRTVTNYGYTF.

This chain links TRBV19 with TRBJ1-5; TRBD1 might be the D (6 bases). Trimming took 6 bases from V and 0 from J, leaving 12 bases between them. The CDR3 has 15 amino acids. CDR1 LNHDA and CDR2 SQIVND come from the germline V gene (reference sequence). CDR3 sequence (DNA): TGTGCCAGTAGGGACAGACCTTATAGCAATCAGCCCCAGCATTTT. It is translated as CASRDRPYSNQPQHF.

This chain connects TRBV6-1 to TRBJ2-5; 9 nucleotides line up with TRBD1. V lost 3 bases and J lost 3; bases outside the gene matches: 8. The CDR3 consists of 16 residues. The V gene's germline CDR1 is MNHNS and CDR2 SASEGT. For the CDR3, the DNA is TGTGCCAGCAGTGAGCGGACAGGGGACTTTAAAGAGACCCAGTACTTC. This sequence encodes CASSERTGDFKETQYF.

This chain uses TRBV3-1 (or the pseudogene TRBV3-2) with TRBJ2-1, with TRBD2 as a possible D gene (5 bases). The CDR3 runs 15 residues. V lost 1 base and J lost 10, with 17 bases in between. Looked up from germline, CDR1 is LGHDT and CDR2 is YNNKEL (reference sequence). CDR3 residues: CASSQGDPLSGEQFF. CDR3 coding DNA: TGTGCCAGCAGCCAAGGGGATCCTCTCTCGGGAGAGCAGTTCTTC.

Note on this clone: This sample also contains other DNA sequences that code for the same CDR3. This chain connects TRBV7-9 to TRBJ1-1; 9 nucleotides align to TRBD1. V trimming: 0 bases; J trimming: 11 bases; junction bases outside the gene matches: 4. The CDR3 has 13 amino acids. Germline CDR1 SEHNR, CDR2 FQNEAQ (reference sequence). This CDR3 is CASSLAGQGGAFF. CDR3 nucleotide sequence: TGTGCCAGCAGCTTAGCGGGACAGGGTGGTGCTTTCTTT.

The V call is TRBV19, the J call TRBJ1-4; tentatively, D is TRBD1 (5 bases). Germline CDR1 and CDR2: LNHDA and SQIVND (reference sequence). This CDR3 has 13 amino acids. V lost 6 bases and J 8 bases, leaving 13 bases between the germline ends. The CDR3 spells CASRSGGEEKLFF. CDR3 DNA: TGTGCCAGTAGATCGGGGGGAGAGGAAAAACTGTTTTTT. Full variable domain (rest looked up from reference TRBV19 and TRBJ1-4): DGGITQSPKYLFRKEGQNVTLSCEQNLNHDAMYWYRQDPGQGLRLIYYSQIVNDFQKGDIAEGYSVSREKKESFPLTVTSAQKNPTAFYLCASRSGGEEKLFFGSGTQLSVL.

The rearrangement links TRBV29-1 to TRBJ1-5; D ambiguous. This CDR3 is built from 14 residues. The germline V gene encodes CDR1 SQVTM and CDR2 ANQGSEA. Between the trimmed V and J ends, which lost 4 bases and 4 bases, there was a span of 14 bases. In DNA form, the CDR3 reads TGCAGCGTTGGAACCGGGTCTTCAAATCAGCCCCAGCATTTT. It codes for CSVGTGSSNQPQHF.

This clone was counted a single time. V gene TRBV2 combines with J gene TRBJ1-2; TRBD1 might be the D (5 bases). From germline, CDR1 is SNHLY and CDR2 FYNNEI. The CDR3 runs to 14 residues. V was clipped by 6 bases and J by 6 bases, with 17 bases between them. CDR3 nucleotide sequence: TGTGCCAGCAGCGGAAAGGGTGGCAGGGATGGCTACACCTTC. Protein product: CASSGKGGRDGYTF.

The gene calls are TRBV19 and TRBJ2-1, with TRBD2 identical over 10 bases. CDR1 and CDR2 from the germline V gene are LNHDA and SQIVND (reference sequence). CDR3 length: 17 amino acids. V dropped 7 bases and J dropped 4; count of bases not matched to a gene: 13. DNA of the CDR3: TGTGCCAGTACCCCATCAAACCTAGCGGGGGCTTACAATGAGCAGTTCTTC. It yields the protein CASTPSNLAGAYNEQFF.